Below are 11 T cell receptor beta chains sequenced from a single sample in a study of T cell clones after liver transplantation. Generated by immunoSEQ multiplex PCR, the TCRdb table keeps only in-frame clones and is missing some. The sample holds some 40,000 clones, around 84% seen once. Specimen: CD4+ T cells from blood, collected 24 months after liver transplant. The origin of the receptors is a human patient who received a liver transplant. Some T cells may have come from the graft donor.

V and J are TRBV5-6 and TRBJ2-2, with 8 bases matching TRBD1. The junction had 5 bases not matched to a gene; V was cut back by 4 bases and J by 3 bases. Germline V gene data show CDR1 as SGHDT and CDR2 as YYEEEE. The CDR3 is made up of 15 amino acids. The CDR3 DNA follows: TGTGCCAGCAGCCAGGACAGGGAGGACACCGGGGAGCTGTTTTTT. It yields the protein CASSQDREDTGELFF.

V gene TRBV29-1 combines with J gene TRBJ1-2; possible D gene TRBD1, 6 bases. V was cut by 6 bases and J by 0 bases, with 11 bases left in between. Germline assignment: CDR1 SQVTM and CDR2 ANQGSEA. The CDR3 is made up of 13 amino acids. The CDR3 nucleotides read TGCAGCGTCGGCGACAGGACTAACTATGGCTACACCTTC. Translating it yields CSVGDRTNYGYTF.

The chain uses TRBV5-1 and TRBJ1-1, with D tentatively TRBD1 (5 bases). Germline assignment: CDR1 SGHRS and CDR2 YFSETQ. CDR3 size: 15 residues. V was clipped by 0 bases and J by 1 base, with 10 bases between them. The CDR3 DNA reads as TGCGCCAGCAGCTTGGGCTCCGGACAGAACACTGAAGCTTTCTTT. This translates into CASSLGSGQNTEAFF.

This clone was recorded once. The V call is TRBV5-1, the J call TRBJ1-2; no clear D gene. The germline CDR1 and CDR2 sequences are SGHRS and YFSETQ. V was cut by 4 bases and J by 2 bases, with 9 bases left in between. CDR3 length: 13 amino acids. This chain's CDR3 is CASSREGNYGYTF. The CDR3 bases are TGCGCCAGCAGCCGAGAGGGAAACTATGGCTACACCTTC.

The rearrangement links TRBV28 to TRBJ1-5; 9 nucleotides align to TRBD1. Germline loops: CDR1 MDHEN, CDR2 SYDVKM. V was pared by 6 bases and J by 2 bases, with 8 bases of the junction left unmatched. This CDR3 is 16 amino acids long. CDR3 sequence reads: CASSPIRTGGNQPQHF. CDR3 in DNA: TGTGCCAGCAGCCCGATTAGGACAGGGGGCAATCAGCCCCAGCATTTT.

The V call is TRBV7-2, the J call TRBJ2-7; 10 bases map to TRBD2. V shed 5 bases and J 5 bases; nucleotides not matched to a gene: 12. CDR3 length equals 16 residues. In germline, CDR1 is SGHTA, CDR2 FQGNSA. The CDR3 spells CASSDYRLAGRDEQYF. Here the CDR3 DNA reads TGTGCCAGCAGCGACTACCGACTAGCGGGCCGGGACGAGCAGTACTTC. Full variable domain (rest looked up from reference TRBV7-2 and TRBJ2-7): GAGVSQSPSNKVTEKGKDVELRCDPISGHTALYWYRQSLGQGLEFLIYFQGNSAPDKSGLPSDRFSAERTGGSVSTLTIQRTQQEDSAVYLCASSDYRLAGRDEQYFGPGTRLTVT.

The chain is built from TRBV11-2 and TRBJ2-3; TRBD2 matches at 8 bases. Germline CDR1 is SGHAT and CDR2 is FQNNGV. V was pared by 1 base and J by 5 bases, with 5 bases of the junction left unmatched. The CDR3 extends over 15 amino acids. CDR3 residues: CASSLAGGGKDTQYF. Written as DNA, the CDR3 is TGTGCCAGCAGCTTAGCTGGCGGGGGGAAAGATACGCAGTATTTT.

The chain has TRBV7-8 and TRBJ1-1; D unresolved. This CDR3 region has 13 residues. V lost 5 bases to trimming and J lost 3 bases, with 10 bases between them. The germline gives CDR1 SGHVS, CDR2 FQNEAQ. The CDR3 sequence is CASSQKRDTEAFF. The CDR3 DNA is TGTGCCAGCAGCCAAAAAAGGGACACTGAAGCTTTCTTT.

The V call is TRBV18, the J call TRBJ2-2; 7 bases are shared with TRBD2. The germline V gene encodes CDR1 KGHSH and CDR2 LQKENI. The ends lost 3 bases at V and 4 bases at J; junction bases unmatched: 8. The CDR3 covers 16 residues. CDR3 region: CASSPLTGGSTGELFF. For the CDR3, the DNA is TGTGCCAGCTCACCCCTGACCGGGGGGAGCACCGGGGAGCTGTTTTTT.

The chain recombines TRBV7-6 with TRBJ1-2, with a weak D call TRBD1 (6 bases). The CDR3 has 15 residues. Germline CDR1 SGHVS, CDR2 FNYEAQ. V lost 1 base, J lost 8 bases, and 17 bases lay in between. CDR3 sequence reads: CASSLVLGAPEGYTF. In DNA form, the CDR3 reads TGTGCCAGCAGCTTAGTACTGGGGGCGCCTGAAGGCTACACCTTC.

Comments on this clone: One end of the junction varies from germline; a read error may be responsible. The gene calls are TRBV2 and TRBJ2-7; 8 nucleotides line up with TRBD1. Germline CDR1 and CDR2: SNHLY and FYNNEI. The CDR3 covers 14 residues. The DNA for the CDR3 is TGTGCCAGCACCCCGGACAGGGCCTCCCACGAGCAGTACTTC. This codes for CASTPDRASHEQYF.